Included here is one T cell receptor beta chain sequence, with context. No antigen is known for it. At one boundary the junction diverges from the germline segment, which might be a read error. A marrow graft followed busulfan-fludarabine conditioning, with cyclophosphamide on days +3 and +4. These data belong to a study of T cells after posttransplantation cyclophosphamide. Germline CDR1 reads SEHNR; CDR2 reads FQNEAQ (reference sequence). This CDR3 region has 15 residues. Findings of the study overall: Donor CD8+ memory clones often dominated recipient blood repertoires at later times. TRB clonality was highly associated with recipient CMV seropositivity and reactivation.

Profiling relied on immunoSEQ multiplex PCR, and the TCRdb table lists in-frame clones only, not all of them. The table lists 3,100 or so clones, about 60% of them singletons. The TCR originated in a male patient aged 60-69 years who received an allogeneic stem cell transplant from a related donor and was CMV-positive. Some T cells may possibly be graft donor cells. The material sequenced was PBMCs, taken 30 days after allogeneic stem cell transplant with posttransplant cyclophosphamide. The rearrangement uses TRBV7-9 and TRBJ2-7, with D unresolved. In DNA, the CDR3 is TGTGCCAGCAGCTTCGGGTCCAGATCCTCCTACGGGCAGTACTTC. Its translation is CASSFGSRSSYGQYF.